Detailed here is one T cell receptor (beta chain). Antigen: not known. These data belong to a study of memory CD4+ T cells and cytomegalovirus serostatus. Notes on the study in general: CMV serostatus prediction reached median AUC about 0.96, or 0.93 with US-trained model.

Methods used by the authors: After removing out-of-frame reads, over 2 million distinct TCRbeta sequences remained. Libraries were prepared by immunoSEQ multiplex PCR; TCRdb keeps only in-frame clonotypes and omits some of them. That table is the source of V, J and clone size, and D and trimming were worked out from the DNA. The repertoire includes around 63,000 clones, around 80% of them detected once, and less than 0.6% sits in the top ten. Single viable CD3+CD4+CD8-CD45RO+ cells were sorted as the memory CD4+ T cells. Germline assignment: CDR1 SGHNT and CDR2 YYREEE (reference sequence). V shed 0 bases and J shed 5 bases, with 8 bases lying between them. The CDR3 has 13 amino acids.

The specimen sequenced was memory CD4+ T cells from blood. V gene TRBV5-4 combines with J gene TRBJ2-5, with no clear D. The sequence derives from an adult in good health and CMV-seronegative. Some clones in this sample may be carry-over from other donors' samples. CDR3 protein: CASSLVLGETQYF. DNA for the CDR3: TGTGCCAGCAGCTTGGTCCTAGGGGAGACCCAGTACTTC.